The clone carrying this T cell receptor (beta chain) was recorded once. What it recognizes is unknown. The data derive from a study of cytomegalovirus exposure and HLA in healthy donors. Study conclusions and caveats: Altogether, some 170 TCR beta chains were recorded as cytomegalovirus-associated. Rarity characterized most TCR sequences, yet some public TCRs appeared in many donors. Per published reports, the classifier diagnosed cytomegalovirus status with high specificity and sensitivity. CMV antigen specificity of three CMV-associated chains was confirmed in vitro.

Profiling relied on immunoSEQ multiplex PCR, and the TCRdb table lists in-frame clones only, not all of them. This table has more than 200,000 clones, 90% appearing once. Trimming removed 4 bases from V and 7 bases from J; junction bases left unmatched: 6. The CDR3 spans 14 residues. The germline gives CDR1 LNHDA, CDR2 SQIVND (reference sequence). This TCR came from a woman between 25 and 40 years old in good health and CMV-seronegative. Input material: PBMCs. V is TRBV19 and J is TRBJ2-1, with 8 bases that match TRBD2. CDR3 bases: TGTGCCAGTAGTACTAGCGGGCTCCGAAATGAGCAGTTCTTC. Translating it yields CASSTSGLRNEQFF.